One and the same sample provided the 18 T cell receptor beta chains below, sequenced in a study of T cell changes during pregnancy in multiple sclerosis. Using immunoSEQ multiplex PCR, the repertoire was profiled, and TCRdb retains in-frame clones only, with some absent. The data show around 59,000 clones, with around 93% seen just once and around 3.7% held by the top ten. Here the sequenced sample was CD8+ T cells from peripheral blood mononuclear cells, taken in the second trimester of pregnancy. All receptors derive from a female donor with multiple sclerosis, enrolled in a pregnancy study.

The chain is built from TRBV2 and TRBJ1-4; the D gene is possibly TRBD1 (5 bases). V shed 7 bases and J shed 11 bases, with 11 bases lying between them. Germline CDR1 and CDR2: SNHLY and FYNNEI. This CDR3 is built from 11 residues. CDR3 bases: TGTGCCAGCACCCAGGAGGGGAAACTGTTTTTT. Encoded protein: CASTQEGKLFF.

This rearrangement joins TRBV4-1 to TRBJ1-3, with TRBD1 identical over 8 bases. V lost 2 bases and J lost 8; bases outside the gene matches: 5. In germline, CDR1 is MGHRA, CDR2 YSYEKL. The CDR3 runs to 14 residues. The DNA of the CDR3 is TGCGCCAGCAGCCAAAGGACAGGGATAGACACCATATATTTT. It codes for CASSQRTGIDTIYF.

J is TRBJ2-7 and V is TRBV6-5; possible D gene TRBD2, 6 bases. The CDR3 loop spans 14 amino acids. The germline V and J ends were trimmed by 6 bases and 0 bases, with 12 bases remaining between them. Germline values: CDR1 MNHEY, CDR2 SVGAGI. The CDR3 nucleotides are TGTGCCAGCAGCTGGGACTCGAGCTCCTACGAGCAGTACTTC. This translates into CASSWDSSSYEQYF.

This clone was seen only once. J is TRBJ1-1 and V is TRBV7-2; D remains unclear. The V and J ends lost 5 bases and 1 base respectively, with 11 bases between them. CDR1 is SGHTA, CDR2 FQGNSA, per germline. CDR3 size: 14 residues. The CDR3 DNA reads TGTGCCAGCAGCCTTCCCCACAGGAACACTGAAGCTTTCTTT. Translating it yields CASSLPHRNTEAFF.

The V gene is TRBV4-1, the J gene TRBJ2-7, with a weak D call TRBD1 (6 bases). The CDR3 contains 14 residues. CDR1 is MGHRA and CDR2 is YSYEKL in the germline V gene. The V and J ends lost 1 base and 0 bases respectively, with 7 bases between them. As DNA, the CDR3 is TGCGCCAGCAGCCAAGGGGACACCTCCTACGAGCAGTACTTC. Protein: CASSQGDTSYEQYF.

V and J are TRBV19 and TRBJ2-7; D is perhaps TRBD1 (6 bases). V gave up 3 bases and J gave up 5 bases, with 11 bases separating them. The CDR3 consists of 13 residues. CDR1 is LNHDA, CDR2 SQIVND, per germline (reference sequence). The CDR3 DNA follows: TGTGCCAGTAGTATGGGACAAGGGAACGAGCAGTACTTC. It is translated as CASSMGQGNEQYF.

This clone was counted a single time. The CDR3 DNA sequence: TGTGCCAGCAGCGTAGCCCGTAAGGGGGCTACGAACACCGGGGAGCTGTTTTTT. Protein product: CASSVARKGATNTGELFF. J is TRBJ2-2 and V is TRBV9, with 7 bases matching TRBD1. There are 18 residues in the CDR3. Trimming at V came to 0 bases and at J to 0 bases, leaving 8 bases not matched to a gene. Germline CDR1 is SGDLS and CDR2 is YYNGEE. Full variable domain (remainder filled in from reference TRBV9 and TRBJ2-2): DSGVTQTPKHLITATGQRVTLRCSPRSGDLSVYWYQQSLDQGLQFLIQYYNGEERAKGNILERFSAQQFPDLHSELNLSSLELGDSALYFCASSVARKGATNTGELFFGEGSRLTVL.

This rearrangement joins TRBV29-1 to TRBJ2-3; TRBD2 matches 7 bases. The CDR3 has 13 residues. The ends lost 6 bases at V and 4 bases at J; junction bases unmatched: 7. Per the germline V gene, CDR1 is SQVTM and CDR2 is ANQGSEA. This CDR3 reads CSVVGGEADTQYF. CDR3 sequence (DNA): TGCAGCGTCGTGGGGGGGGAGGCAGATACGCAGTATTTT.

This clone appeared once. This chain links TRBV2 with TRBJ2-3; possibly TRBD2 for D (7 bases). Germline V gene sequence: CDR1 SNHLY, CDR2 FYNNEI. The CDR3 length is 17 residues. The V end lost 0 bases, the J end lost 2 bases, and 15 bases lay between the germline ends. CDR3 DNA: TGTGCCAGCAGTGAAGCGTTGGGAGGGGGATACACAGATACGCAGTATTTT. Amino acids: CASSEALGGGYTDTQYF. Complete variable domain (other parts from reference TRBV2 and TRBJ2-3): EPEVTQTPSHQVTQMGQEVILRCVPISNHLYFYWYRQILGQKVEFLVSFYNNEISEKSEIFDDQFSVERPDGSNFTLKIRSTKLEDSAMYFCASSEALGGGYTDTQYFGPGTRLTVL.

The rearrangement joins TRBV9 to TRBJ2-5, with D possibly matching TRBD2 (7 bases). The CDR3 length is 14 residues. The V and J ends lost 2 bases and 5 bases respectively, with 13 bases between them. The germline V gene encodes CDR1 SGDLS and CDR2 YYNGEE. This chain's CDR3 is CASSVWGGLETQYF. CDR3 coding DNA: TGTGCCAGCAGCGTCTGGGGGGGGCTGGAGACCCAGTACTTC.

CDR3 DNA: TGTGCCAGCAGCCAAGATGCAGGGATCTCCTACAATGAGCAGTTCTTC. Translation: CASSQDAGISYNEQFF. The rearrangement joins TRBV4-2 to TRBJ2-1, with D possibly TRBD1 on 5 matching bases. CDR1 and CDR2 from the germline V gene are LGHNA and YNFKEQ. Trimming left V 0 bases short and J 0 bases short, with 9 bases between. This CDR3 is 16 amino acids long.

The chain uses TRBV23-1 and TRBJ1-3, with D tentatively TRBD1 (5 bases). TRBV23-1 is placed among ORFs of uncertain function. This CDR3 comprises 18 residues. Trimming took off 7 bases at V and 1 base at J, with 23 bases between the two ends. CDR3 bases: TGCGCCAGCAACACACCCCTAAGACAGAACTCTTCTGGAAACACCATATATTTT. As protein: CASNTPLRQNSSGNTIYF.

The chain couples TRBV27 to TRBJ1-5; TRBD1 is a possible D gene (5 bases). Germline CDR1 and CDR2: MNHEY and SMNVEV (reference sequence). This CDR3 comprises 16 residues. Trimming took off 5 bases at V and 2 bases at J, with 16 bases between the two ends. Here the CDR3 DNA reads TGTGCCAGCAGTCAAGTTAAGGGGAACGGCAATCAGCCCCAGCATTTT. This encodes CASSQVKGNGNQPQHF.

This chain uses TRBV28 with TRBJ1-2; 7 nucleotides align to TRBD1. Trimming cost V 5 bases and J 5 bases; bases outside gene matches: 17. This CDR3 has 17 residues. Germline CDR1 is MDHEN and CDR2 is SYDVKM. DNA for the CDR3: TGTGCCAGCAGTCAAGAGATGACTGACAGGGTTGGGTATGGCTACACCTTC. Translating it yields CASSQEMTDRVGYGYTF.

The V gene is TRBV6-1, the J gene TRBJ2-1; 9 bases match TRBD1. Germline V lookup: CDR1 MNHNS, CDR2 SASEGT. The V segment lost 4 bases and the J segment 0 bases; nucleotides outside the gene matches: 7. This CDR3 comprises 17 residues. CDR3 sequence (DNA): TGTGCCAGCAGTGTTTCGACAGGGGGGACCTCCTACAATGAGCAGTTCTTC. It codes for CASSVSTGGTSYNEQFF.

This chain connects TRBV15 to TRBJ2-3; TRBD1 matches at 7 bases. This CDR3 region has 16 residues. CDR1 is LNHNV and CDR2 is YYDKDF in the germline V gene (reference sequence). V lost 4 bases, J lost 7 bases, and 14 bases stayed unmatched. The CDR3 DNA reads as TGTGCCACCAGCAAGATTGGCAGGGGGAAAGAAAATACGCAGTATTTT. This gives the protein CATSKIGRGKENTQYF.

V and J are TRBV7-9 and TRBJ1-2; D possibly corresponds to TRBD1 (6 bases). The V gene lost 2 bases and the J gene lost 5 bases, with 18 bases spanning the gap. The CDR3 is 16 residues long. Germline assignment: CDR1 SEHNR and CDR2 FQNEAQ (reference sequence). The CDR3 loop is CASSLFSGTSGYGYTF. For the CDR3, the DNA is TGTGCCAGCAGCTTATTTTCAGGGACAAGTGGATATGGCTACACCTTC.

Here the CDR3 DNA reads TGTGCCAGTAGTAAACGGGCCGGGGGGCCCCGCTATGGCTACACCTTC. Its translation is CASSKRAGGPRYGYTF. The chain has TRBV19 and TRBJ1-2; D is possibly TRBD1 (6 bases). The CDR3 runs to 16 residues. V was pared by 4 bases and J by 4 bases, with 19 bases between. Germline CDR1 is LNHDA and CDR2 is SQIVND (reference sequence).